These T cell receptor beta chains were read from a single sample in a study of CD8+ T cells in alopecia areata. Repertoires were generated with immunoSEQ multiplex PCR, while TCRdb's copy carries only in-frame clones and drops some. The table records over 200,000 clones, 57% of them present only once. The specimen was CD4+ T cells sorted from blood, collected at week 0. These receptors were taken from a human donor with alopecia areata. Each CDR3 is given with its conserved first and last residue. D genes are given only for firm matches. Size values are once, few and many counts, or a class for expanded clones, and some rows have none.

CDR3 DNA: TGTGCCAGCAGTCGGGACGAGCAGTTCTTC; CDR3 protein: CASSRDEQFF; J gene: TRBJ2-1; D gene: .; V gene: TRBV6-1; clone size: .
CDR3 DNA: TGTGCCAGCAGTCCCCAAGGACTACCCTACGAGCAGTACTTC; CDR3 protein: CASSPQGLPYEQYF; J gene: TRBJ2-7; D gene: .; V gene: TRBV6-5; clone size: .
CDR3 DNA: TGTGCCACGGGGGCCCTTAGCACAGATACGCAGTATTTT; CDR3 protein: CATGALSTDTQYF; J gene: TRBJ2-3; D gene: .; V gene: TRBV6-5; clone size: .
CDR3 DNA: TGTGCCAGCTCCAACCGGGACCGCCGGGGCTACACCTTC; CDR3 protein: CASSNRDRRGYTF; J gene: TRBJ1-2; D gene: .; V gene: TRBV18; clone size: .
CDR3 DNA: TGTGCCAGCGAGACGGAACAGGGGACTGGAAACACCATATATTTT; CDR3 protein: CASETEQGTGNTIYF; J gene: TRBJ1-3; D gene: TRBD1; V gene: TRBV6-6; clone size: .
CDR3 DNA: TGCAGCGCGGACGGCAACTATGGCTACACCTTC; CDR3 protein: CSADGNYGYTF; J gene: TRBJ1-2; D gene: .; V gene: TRBV29-1; clone size: few
CDR3 DNA: TGCAGCGTTGAATCCTCGGGCAGGTTCGGACCCTACGAGCAGTACTTC; CDR3 protein: CSVESSGRFGPYEQYF; J gene: TRBJ2-7; D gene: .; V gene: TRBV29-1; clone size: .
CDR3 DNA: TGTGCCAGCAGCCCAGGACAGGGGGCATACTCTGGGGCCAACGTCCTGACTTTC; CDR3 protein: CASSPGQGAYSGANVLTF; J gene: TRBJ2-6; D gene: TRBD1; V gene: TRBV5-6; clone size: few
CDR3 DNA: TGTGCCTGGAGTCTACAGGTTAACTATGGCTACACCTTC; CDR3 protein: CAWSLQVNYGYTF; J gene: TRBJ1-2; D gene: .; V gene: TRBV30; clone size: .
CDR3 DNA: TGCGCCAGCAGCCCTACAGGTGGGGGCACAGATACGCAGTATTTT; CDR3 protein: CASSPTGGGTDTQYF; J gene: TRBJ2-3; D gene: .; V gene: TRBV5-1; clone size: .
CDR3 DNA: TGTGCCAGTCGGGAGGGAGCGGGTTCCTACAATGAGCAGTTCTTC; CDR3 protein: CASREGAGSYNEQFF; J gene: TRBJ2-1; D gene: TRBD2; V gene: TRBV19; clone size: few
CDR3 DNA: TGTGCCAGCAGTTACTCCGGGAGAATTCCTAACTATGGCTACACCTTC; CDR3 protein: CASSYSGRIPNYGYTF; J gene: TRBJ1-2; D gene: .; V gene: TRBV6-5; clone size: few
CDR3 DNA: TGTGCCAGCAGCTGGGGACAGCTCGAGCAGTACTTC; CDR3 protein: CASSWGQLEQYF; J gene: TRBJ2-7; D gene: TRBD1; V gene: TRBV5-6; clone size: .
CDR3 DNA: TGTGCCAGCAGCCTCCAGACTAACTATGGCTACACCTTC; CDR3 protein: CASSLQTNYGYTF; J gene: TRBJ1-2; D gene: .; V gene: TRBV7-2; clone size: .
CDR3 DNA: TGTGCCAGCAGTAGGTTTAGGAGGGATGCGACCGGGGAGCTGTTTTTT; CDR3 protein: CASSRFRRDATGELFF; J gene: TRBJ2-2; D gene: .; V gene: TRBV7-9; clone size: .
CDR3 DNA: TGTGCCAGCAGCTTAGGCCAGTGGTACGAGCAGTACTTC; CDR3 protein: CASSLGQWYEQYF; J gene: TRBJ2-7; D gene: .; V gene: TRBV11-2; clone size: .
CDR3 DNA: TGTGCCAGCAGCCAACCCGGACTAGCGGGAGGACACAATGAGCAGTTCTTC; CDR3 protein: CASSQPGLAGGHNEQFF; J gene: TRBJ2-1; D gene: TRBD2; V gene: TRBV2; clone size: many
CDR3 DNA: TGCAGCGTTGAAGCGGATTCCTACGAGCAGTACTTC; CDR3 protein: CSVEADSYEQYF; J gene: TRBJ2-7; D gene: .; V gene: TRBV29-1; clone size: .
CDR3 DNA: TGTGCCAGCAGCCCCCCCGTGGCGGGGTCCTACAATGAGCAGTTCTTC; CDR3 protein: CASSPPVAGSYNEQFF; J gene: TRBJ2-1; D gene: .; V gene: TRBV5-6; clone size: .
CDR3 DNA: TGTGCCAGCAGCTCCCTGGGGCCCTACAATGAGCAGTTCTTC; CDR3 protein: CASSSLGPYNEQFF; J gene: TRBJ2-1; D gene: .; V gene: TRBV6-1; clone size: few
CDR3 DNA: TGTGCCAGCAGTGTTCAGGGGGCTTGGAGCACCGGGGAGCTGTTTTTT; CDR3 protein: CASSVQGAWSTGELFF; J gene: TRBJ2-2; D gene: TRBD1; V gene: TRBV6-1; clone size: few
CDR3 DNA: TGTGCCTGGAGCCCAGGGAACTTACTTAATTCACCCCTCCACTTT; CDR3 protein: CAWSPGNLLNSPLHF; J gene: TRBJ1-6; D gene: .; V gene: TRBV30; clone size: .
CDR3 DNA: TGTGCCAGCAGCTCGACCGGGACACCCTACTACGAGCAGTACTTC; CDR3 protein: CASSSTGTPYYEQYF; J gene: TRBJ2-7; D gene: .; V gene: TRBV4-2; clone size: .
CDR3 DNA: TGTGCCAGCAACCCGGGACAGAACACCGGGGAGCTGTTTTTT; CDR3 protein: CASNPGQNTGELFF; J gene: TRBJ2-2; D gene: .; V gene: TRBV5-4; clone size: .
CDR3 DNA: TGTGCCAGCAGCCAAATAAGGCTAGCGCCTATCTCCTACAATGAGCAGTTCTTC; CDR3 protein: CASSQIRLAPISYNEQFF; J gene: TRBJ2-1; D gene: .; V gene: TRBV7-9; clone size: .
CDR3 DNA: TGCGCCACCGATCCGGGACTAGCCGTGAACATTCAGTACTTC; CDR3 protein: CATDPGLAVNIQYF; J gene: TRBJ2-4; D gene: TRBD2; V gene: TRBV10-2; clone size: few
CDR3 DNA: TGTGCCAGCAGGCTCAAACGGGACGTCGGAGACACCGGGGAGCTGTTTTTT; CDR3 protein: CASRLKRDVGDTGELFF; J gene: TRBJ2-2; D gene: .; V gene: TRBV7-6; clone size: few
CDR3 DNA: TGCAGCGTGCGCCCGACAATAGCCCAGTACTTC; CDR3 protein: CSVRPTIAQYF; J gene: TRBJ2-5; D gene: .; V gene: TRBV29-1; clone size: .
CDR3 DNA: TGTGCCAGCAGCCAAGATAAGGCTAGCCAGGGAAGCGAGCAGTACTTC; CDR3 protein: CASSQDKASQGSEQYF; J gene: TRBJ2-7; D gene: .; V gene: TRBV4-2; clone size: .
CDR3 DNA: TGCGCCAGCAAGAGAGGCGGGGGAGGATACGAGCAGTACTTC; CDR3 protein: CASKRGGGGYEQYF; J gene: TRBJ2-7; D gene: TRBD2; V gene: TRBV5-1; clone size: once
CDR3 DNA: TGTGCCAGCACAACGGCAGGGTATGGCTACACCTTC; CDR3 protein: CASTTAGYGYTF; J gene: TRBJ1-2; D gene: .; V gene: TRBV6-5; clone size: .
CDR3 DNA: TGTGCCCGGAGTTTCGGGCCTTCTGAAAAACTGTTTTTT; CDR3 protein: CARSFGPSEKLFF; J gene: TRBJ1-4; D gene: .; V gene: TRBV30; clone size: .
CDR3 DNA: TGTGCCAGCAGCCAAGTGGTCAGCAAAGCTTTCTTT; CDR3 protein: CASSQVVSKAFF; J gene: TRBJ1-1; D gene: .; V gene: TRBV14; clone size: .
CDR3 DNA: TGTGCCAGCAGTCCAGGGGGGATGAACACTGAAGCTTTCTTT; CDR3 protein: CASSPGGMNTEAFF; J gene: TRBJ1-1; D gene: TRBD1; V gene: TRBV7-9; clone size: few
CDR3 DNA: TGTGCCAGTACTTCGACAGGGACGACCTACGAGCAGTACTTC; CDR3 protein: CASTSTGTTYEQYF; J gene: TRBJ2-7; D gene: TRBD1; V gene: TRBV19; clone size: once
CDR3 DNA: TGCGCCAGCAGCTTATTTGGACACGCCATTGACGAGCAGTACTTC; CDR3 protein: CASSLFGHAIDEQYF; J gene: TRBJ2-7; D gene: .; V gene: TRBV5-1; clone size: .
CDR3 DNA: TGTGCCAGCTCACTACGGGACAGCCGGAATTCACCCCTCCACTTT; CDR3 protein: CASSLRDSRNSPLHF; J gene: TRBJ1-6; D gene: TRBD1; V gene: TRBV18; clone size: .
CDR3 DNA: TGTGCCTCAGCTCAGGGACGGCCAAATTCACCCCTCCACTTT; CDR3 protein: CASAQGRPNSPLHF; J gene: TRBJ1-6; D gene: .; V gene: TRBV30; clone size: .
CDR3 DNA: TGTGCCAGCAGCCCCCTCCAGGCAGGCACGCAGTATTTT; CDR3 protein: CASSPLQAGTQYF; J gene: TRBJ2-3; D gene: .; V gene: TRBV7-2; clone size: .
CDR3 DNA: TGCGCCAGCAGCTTGGACGGACAGGGGCCCACTGAAGCTTTCTTT; CDR3 protein: CASSLDGQGPTEAFF; J gene: TRBJ1-1; D gene: TRBD1; V gene: TRBV5-1; clone size: once
CDR3 DNA: TGCGCCAGCAGCTTGGGGCTAGCGGCCCGTAATGAGCAGTTCTTC; CDR3 protein: CASSLGLAARNEQFF; J gene: TRBJ2-1; D gene: TRBD2; V gene: TRBV5-1; clone size: .
CDR3 DNA: TGTGCCACCCGGGACAGGGGGAAGGCTGAAGCTTTCTTT; CDR3 protein: CATRDRGKAEAFF; J gene: TRBJ1-1; D gene: TRBD1; V gene: TRBV19; clone size: few
CDR3 DNA: TGCAGCGTGGGAGGACAGTACCAGCCCCAGCATTTT; CDR3 protein: CSVGGQYQPQHF; J gene: TRBJ1-5; D gene: .; V gene: TRBV29-1; clone size: .
CDR3 DNA: TGTGCCAGCTCACTTGGGACAGGGGGGAGCAATCAGCCCCAGCATTTT; CDR3 protein: CASSLGTGGSNQPQHF; J gene: TRBJ1-5; D gene: TRBD1; V gene: TRBV18; clone size: .